One T cell receptor (beta chain) is described in this entry. Trimming cost V 7 bases and J 6 bases, with 7 bases left between them. Germline V gene sequence: CDR1 LNHDA, CDR2 SQIVND (reference sequence). The CDR3 length is 12 residues. This record comes from a study of blood T cell repertoires in COVID-19. Sequenced by immunoSEQ multiplex PCR; TCRdb stores in-frame clones only, minus some. In the table there are over 200,000 clones, 80% to 90% of which are singletons. Enrolled through a virtual design, the participants were between 18 and 89 years of age and came from under 30 US areas. The chain combines TRBV19 with TRBJ1-6; no firm D call. The sample consisted of PBMCs or T cells enriched from blood (not recorded which). The receptor was isolated from a man aged 18 to 35 who had recovered from COVID-19. The CDR3 region is CASTTPNSPLHF. The CDR3 DNA sequence: TGTGCCAGTACAACACCTAATTCACCCCTCCACTTT.